This TCR beta chain is drawn from a study of post-analysis software for immune sequencing data. Details on this clonotype: Its antigen is unknown.

TCR beta cDNA libraries had unique molecular identifiers. TCRdb re-called the PCR reads through MiXCR, storing one row per CDR3 protein. This sample has roughly 650,000 distinct CDR3 sequences, with approximately 59% found just once. Regarding the study as a whole: Patients had higher frequencies than controls of five TRBV segments, including TRBV5-6, TRBV5-1 and TRBV20-1.

This CDR3 has 15 residues. Germline V gives CDR1 DFQATT, CDR2 SNEGSKA (reference sequence). The sequenced sample was blood. The receptor was isolated from a girl aged 2-10 years with multiple sclerosis. V and J are TRBV20-1 and TRBJ2-1; D gene uncertain. The DNA end is more similar to TRBJ2-7, so the J call may be wrong. In nucleotides, the CDR3 is TGCAGTGCTACTCCTACCGGAATCCCCTACAATGAGCAGTACTTC. Its protein product is CSATPTGIPYNEQYF.